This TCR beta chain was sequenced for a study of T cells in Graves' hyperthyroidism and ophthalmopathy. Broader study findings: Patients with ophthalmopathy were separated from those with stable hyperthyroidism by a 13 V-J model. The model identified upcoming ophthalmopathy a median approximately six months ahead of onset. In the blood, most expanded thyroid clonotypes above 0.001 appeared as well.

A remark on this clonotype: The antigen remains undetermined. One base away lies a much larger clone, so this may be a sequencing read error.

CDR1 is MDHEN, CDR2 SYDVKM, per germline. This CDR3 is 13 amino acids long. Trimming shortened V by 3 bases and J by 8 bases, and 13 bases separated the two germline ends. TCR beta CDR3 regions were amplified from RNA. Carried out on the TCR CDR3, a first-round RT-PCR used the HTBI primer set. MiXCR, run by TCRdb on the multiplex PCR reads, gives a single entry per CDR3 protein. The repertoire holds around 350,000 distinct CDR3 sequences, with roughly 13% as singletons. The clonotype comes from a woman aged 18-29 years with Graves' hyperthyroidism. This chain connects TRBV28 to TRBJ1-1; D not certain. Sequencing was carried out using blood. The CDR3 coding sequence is TGTGCCAGCAGTTTTCAGGAAACTGGAGAAGCTTTCTTT. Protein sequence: CASSFQETGEAFF.